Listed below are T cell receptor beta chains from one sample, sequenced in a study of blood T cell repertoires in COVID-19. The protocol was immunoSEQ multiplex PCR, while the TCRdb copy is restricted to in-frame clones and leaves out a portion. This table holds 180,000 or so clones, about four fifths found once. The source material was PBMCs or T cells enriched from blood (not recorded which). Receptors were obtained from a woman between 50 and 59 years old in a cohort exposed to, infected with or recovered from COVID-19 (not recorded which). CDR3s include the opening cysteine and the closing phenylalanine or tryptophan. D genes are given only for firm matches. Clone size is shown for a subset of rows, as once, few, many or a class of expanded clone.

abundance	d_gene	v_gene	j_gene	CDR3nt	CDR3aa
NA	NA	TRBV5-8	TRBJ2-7	TGTGCCAGCAGCTTAAGGGGAGGCTACGAGCAGTACTTC	CASSLRGGYEQYF
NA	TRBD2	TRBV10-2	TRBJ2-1	TGCGCCAGCAAGACTAGCGGGGACTCCTACAATGAGCAGTTCTTC	CASKTSGDSYNEQFF
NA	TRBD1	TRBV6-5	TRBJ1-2	TGTGCCAGCAGGACACCGGGACAGGGATATGGCTACACCTTC	CASRTPGQGYGYTF
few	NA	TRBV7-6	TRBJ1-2	TGTGCCAGCAGCCCCGGAGGCAACATCGCAAACTATGGCTACACCTTC	CASSPGGNIANYGYTF
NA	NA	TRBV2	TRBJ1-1	TGTGCCAGCAGTGAATCAACAGGGCGGTTGGCTTTCTTT	CASSESTGRLAFF
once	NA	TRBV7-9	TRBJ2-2	TGTGCCAGCAGCGGAGGCACCGGGGAGCTGTTTTTT	CASSGGTGELFF
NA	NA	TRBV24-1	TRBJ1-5	TGTGCCACCAGTGATTCAGGGTATCAGCCCCAGCATTTT	CATSDSGYQPQHF
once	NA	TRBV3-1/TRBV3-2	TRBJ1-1	TGTGCCAGCAGCCAAGCGTTAACAGATGGAGCTTTCTTT	CASSQALTDGAFF
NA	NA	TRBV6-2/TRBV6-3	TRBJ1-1	TGTGCCAGCAGTTATCTCGGGGGGGACGCCCCAAGGAACACTGAAGCTTTCTTT	CASSYLGGDAPRNTEAFF
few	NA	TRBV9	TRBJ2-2	TGTGCCAGCAAGGGAGGGAACACCGGGGAGCTGTTTTTT	CASKGGNTGELFF
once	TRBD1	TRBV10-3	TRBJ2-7	TGTGCCATCAGTGCGGGACAGGACTACGAGCAGTACTTC	CAISAGQDYEQYF
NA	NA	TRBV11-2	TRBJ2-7	TGTGCCAGCAGCTTCCTAGACAGTTCCTGGGAGCAGTACTTC	CASSFLDSSWEQYF
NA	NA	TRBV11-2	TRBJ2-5	TGTGCCAGCAGCAAACTAACAGGGCCCCAGGAGACCCAGTACTTC	CASSKLTGPQETQYF
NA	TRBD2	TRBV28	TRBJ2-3	TGTGCCAGCAGCCACCTACTAGCGGGGGTGTTCACAGATACGCAGTATTTT	CASSHLLAGVFTDTQYF
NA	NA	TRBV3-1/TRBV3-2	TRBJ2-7	TGTGCCAGCAGCCAGAGCCAGGGGTTATCCTACGAGCAGTACTTC	CASSQSQGLSYEQYF
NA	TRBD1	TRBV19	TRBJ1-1	TGTGCCAGTAGTATCGACAGGGGCGTCTCTGAAGCTTTCTTT	CASSIDRGVSEAFF
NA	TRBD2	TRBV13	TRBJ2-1	TGTGCCAGCAGCCCGGGACTAGCGGGAGATGTTGAGCAGTTCTTC	CASSPGLAGDVEQFF
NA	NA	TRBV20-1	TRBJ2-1	TGCAGTGCTAGTCGTTCCGGCGGTTACTCCTACAATGAGCAGTTCTTC	CSASRSGGYSYNEQFF
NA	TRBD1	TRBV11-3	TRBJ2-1	TGTGCCAGCAGCTTAGGGACAGGTTACAATGAGCAGTTCTTC	CASSLGTGYNEQFF
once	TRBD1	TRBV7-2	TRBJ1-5	TGTGCCAGCAGCCCCCGGGGACAGGGGACCAATCAGCCCCAGCATTTT	CASSPRGQGTNQPQHF
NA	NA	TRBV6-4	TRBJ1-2	TGTGCCAGCAGTGACTCCCCCCCCGGGGGCTACACCTTC	CASSDSPPGGYTF
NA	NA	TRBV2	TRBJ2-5	TGTGCCAGCAGTGAAGCGCGGGCAGGAAGGGAGACCCAGTACTTC	CASSEARAGRETQYF
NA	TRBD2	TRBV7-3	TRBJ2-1	TGTGCCAGCAGCTTAGGGACTAGCGGCTACAATGAGCAGTTCTTC	CASSLGTSGYNEQFF
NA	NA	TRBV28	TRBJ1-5	TGTGCCAGCACCCTGGGGGGGAGAAGCAATCAGCCCCAGCATTTT	CASTLGGRSNQPQHF
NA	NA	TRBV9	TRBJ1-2	TGTGCCAGCAGCGTAGAGTCAGGAGGGAACTATGGCTACACCTTC	CASSVESGGNYGYTF
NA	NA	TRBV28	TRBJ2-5	TGTGCCAGCAGTACAGGGGGGGCAAGGCCCCAGTACTTC	CASSTGGARPQYF
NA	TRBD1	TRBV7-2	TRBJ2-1	TGTGCCAGCAGCCGTTTAGGGACAGGGGCTAACAATGAGCAGTTCTTC	CASSRLGTGANNEQFF
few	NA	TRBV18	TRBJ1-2	TGTGCCAGCTCAACGGGGGGAGACTATGGCTACACCTTC	CASSTGGDYGYTF
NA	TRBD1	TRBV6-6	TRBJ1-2	TGTGCCAGCGACCCTACCGGGACAGGGGGTTATGGCTACACCTTC	CASDPTGTGGYGYTF
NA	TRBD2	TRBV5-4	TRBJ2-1	TGTGCCAGCAGCTTGGGGGGTCTAGCGGGAGACAATGAGCAGTTCTTC	CASSLGGLAGDNEQFF
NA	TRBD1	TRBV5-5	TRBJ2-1	TGTGCCAGCAGCTTGGGGATCGGGACAGGGGGCTACAATGAGCAGTTCTTC	CASSLGIGTGGYNEQFF
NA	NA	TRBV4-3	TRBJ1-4	TGCGCCAGCAGCCAAGATTTGCGATCAACTAATGAAAAACTGTTTTTT	CASSQDLRSTNEKLFF
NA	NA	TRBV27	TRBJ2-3	TGTGCCAGCAGTTTTCCGTCAGATACGCAGTATTTT	CASSFPSDTQYF
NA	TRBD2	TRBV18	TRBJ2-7	TGTGCCAGCTCACCAAATATAGCGGGAGGGCGGAACGAGCAGTACTTC	CASSPNIAGGRNEQYF
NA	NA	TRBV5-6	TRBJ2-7	TGTGCCAGCAGCTTGGTTGGGGCAGGGCGAAACTACGAGCAGTACTTC	CASSLVGAGRNYEQYF
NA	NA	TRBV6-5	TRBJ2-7	TGTGCCAGCAGTTTGAGAGGAGGGGGCGCCGAGCAGTACTTC	CASSLRGGGAEQYF
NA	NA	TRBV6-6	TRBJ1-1	TGTGCCAGCAGTTACGGACAGATGAACACTGAAGCTTTCTTT	CASSYGQMNTEAFF
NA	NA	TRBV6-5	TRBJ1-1	TGTGCCAGCACCGAGGATTGGGGGGGCACTGAAGCTTTCTTT	CASTEDWGGTEAFF
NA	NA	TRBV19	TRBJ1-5	TGTGCCAGTAAAGATGAGGAGATTATTAGCAATCAGCCCCAGCATTTT	CASKDEEIISNQPQHF
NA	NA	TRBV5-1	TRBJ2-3	TGCGCCAGCAGCTTTGGAGGGGCGCAGAGCACAGATACGCAGTATTTT	CASSFGGAQSTDTQYF
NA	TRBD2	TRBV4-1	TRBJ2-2	TGCGCCAGCAGCCAAGCCAGCGGGGCGAACACCGGGGAGCTGTTTTTT	CASSQASGANTGELFF
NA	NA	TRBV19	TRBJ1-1	TGTGCCACCCGTCTGGGTGGAGGGTTAGTCACTGAAGCTTTCTTT	CATRLGGGLVTEAFF
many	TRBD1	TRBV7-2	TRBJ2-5	TGTGCCAGCAGCTTAGCGGGGGACAGGGGTCTAGGGACCCAGTACTTC	CASSLAGDRGLGTQYF
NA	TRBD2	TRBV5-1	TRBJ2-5	TGCGCCAGCAGCCCTGGGTCTAGCGGGATTCAAGAGACCCAGTACTTC	CASSPGSSGIQETQYF
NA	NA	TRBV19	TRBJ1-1	TGTGCCAGTACTCCCAGCGGACGGTTGAACACTGAAGCTTTCTTT	CASTPSGRLNTEAFF
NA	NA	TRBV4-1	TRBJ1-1	TGCGCCAGCAGCCAAGATATCTCTAATGAAGCTTTCTTT	CASSQDISNEAFF
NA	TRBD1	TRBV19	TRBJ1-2	TGTGCCAGTTCCCAGGGGGCGCAGGACTATGGCTACACCTTC	CASSQGAQDYGYTF
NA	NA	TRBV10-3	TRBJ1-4	TGTGCCATCAGTGAGTCGGCGGGAGGGGCTAATGAAAAACTGTTTTTT	CAISESAGGANEKLFF
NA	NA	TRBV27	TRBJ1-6	TGTGCCAGCAGTTGGGCAGCAAATTCACCCCTCCACTTT	CASSWAANSPLHF
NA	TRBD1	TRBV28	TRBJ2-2	TGTGCCAGCAGTGGACAGGGGGTCTACGCGAACACCGGGGAGCTGTTTTTT	CASSGQGVYANTGELFF
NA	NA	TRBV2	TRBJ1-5	TGTGCCAGCAGTGAAGGAGGCTATAGCAATCAGCCCCAGCATTTT	CASSEGGYSNQPQHF
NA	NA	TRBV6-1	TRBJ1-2	TGTGCCAGCAGCGAAGGGGCCATTGGGGGCTACACCTTC	CASSEGAIGGYTF
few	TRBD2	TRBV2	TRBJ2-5	TGTGCCAGCAGTGAACGTAGCGGGGTGGAGACCCAGTACTTC	CASSERSGVETQYF
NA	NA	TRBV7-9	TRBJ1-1	TGTGCCAGCAGCTTAAGGGGGATTAGGGACACTGAAGCTTTCTTT	CASSLRGIRDTEAFF
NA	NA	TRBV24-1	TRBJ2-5	TGTGCCACCAGTGATTTCCCCCCCCCGAGGGTAGAAGAGACCCAGTACTTC	CATSDFPPPRVEETQYF
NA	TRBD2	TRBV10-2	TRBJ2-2	TGCGCCAGCAGTGCTAGCGGGAGGGGGACCGGGGAGCTGTTTTTT	CASSASGRGTGELFF
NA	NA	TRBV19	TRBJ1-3	TGTGCCAGTAGTCAACTCCAGGACAGTTCCTCTGGAAACACCATATATTTT	CASSQLQDSSSGNTIYF
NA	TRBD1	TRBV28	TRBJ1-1	TGTGCCAGCAGTCGAAACAGGGGAATGAACACTGAAGCTTTCTTT	CASSRNRGMNTEAFF
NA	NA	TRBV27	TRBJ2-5	TGTGCCAGCAGTTTTAACGGCTTACAGGGAGAGACCCAGTACTTC	CASSFNGLQGETQYF